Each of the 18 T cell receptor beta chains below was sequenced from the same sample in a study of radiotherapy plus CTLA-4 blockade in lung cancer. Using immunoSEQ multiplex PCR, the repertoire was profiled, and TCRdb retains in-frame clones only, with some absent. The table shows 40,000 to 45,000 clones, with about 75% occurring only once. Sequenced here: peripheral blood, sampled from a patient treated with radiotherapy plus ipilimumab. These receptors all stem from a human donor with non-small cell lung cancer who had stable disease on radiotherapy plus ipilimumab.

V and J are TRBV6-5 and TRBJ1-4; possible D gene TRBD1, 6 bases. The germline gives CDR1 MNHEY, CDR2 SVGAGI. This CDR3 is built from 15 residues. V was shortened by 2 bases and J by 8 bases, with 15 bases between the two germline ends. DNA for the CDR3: TGTGCCAGCAGTTACACTCGGGCAGGGGTAGAAAAACTGTTTTTT. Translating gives CASSYTRAGVEKLFF.

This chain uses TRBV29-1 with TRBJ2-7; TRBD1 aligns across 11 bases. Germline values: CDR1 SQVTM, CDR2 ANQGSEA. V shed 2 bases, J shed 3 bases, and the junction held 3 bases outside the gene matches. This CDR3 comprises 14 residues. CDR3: CSVETGTGGYEQYF. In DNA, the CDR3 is TGCAGCGTTGAAACCGGGACAGGGGGCTACGAGCAGTACTTC.

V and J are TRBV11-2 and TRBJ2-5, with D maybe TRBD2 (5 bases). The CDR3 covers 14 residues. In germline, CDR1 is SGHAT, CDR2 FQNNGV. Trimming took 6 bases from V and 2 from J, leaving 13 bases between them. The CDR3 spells CASRPGMKQETQYF. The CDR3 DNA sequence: TGTGCCAGCAGGCCCGGGATGAAACAAGAGACCCAGTACTTC. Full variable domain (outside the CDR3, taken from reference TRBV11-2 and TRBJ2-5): EAGVAQSPRYKIIEKRQSVAFWCNPISGHATLYWYQQILGQGPKLLIQFQNNGVVDDSQLPKDRFSAERLKGVDSTLKIQPAKLEDSAVYLCASRPGMKQETQYFGPGTRLLVL.

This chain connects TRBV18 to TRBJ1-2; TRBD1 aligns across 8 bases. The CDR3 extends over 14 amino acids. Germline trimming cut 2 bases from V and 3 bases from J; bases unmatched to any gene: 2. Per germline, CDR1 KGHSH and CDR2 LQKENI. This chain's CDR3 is CASSPGQGDYGYTF. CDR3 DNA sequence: TGTGCCAGCTCACCAGGACAGGGTGACTATGGCTACACCTTC. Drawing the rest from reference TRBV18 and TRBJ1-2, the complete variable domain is NAGVMQNPRHLVRRRGQEARLRCSPMKGHSHVYWYRQLPEEGLKFMVYLQKENIIDESGMPKERFSAEFPKEGPSILRIQQVVRGDSAAYFCASSPGQGDYGYTFGSGTRLTVV.

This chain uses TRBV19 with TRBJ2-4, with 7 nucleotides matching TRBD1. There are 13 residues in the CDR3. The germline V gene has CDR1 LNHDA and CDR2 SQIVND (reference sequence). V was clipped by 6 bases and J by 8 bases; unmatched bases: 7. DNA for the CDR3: TGTGCCAGTAGCACATCGACAGGGTACATTCAGTACTTC. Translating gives CASSTSTGYIQYF.

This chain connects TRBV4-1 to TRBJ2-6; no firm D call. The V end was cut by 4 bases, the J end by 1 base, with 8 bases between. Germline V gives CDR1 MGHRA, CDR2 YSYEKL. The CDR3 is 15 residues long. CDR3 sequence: CASSPQRSGANVLTF. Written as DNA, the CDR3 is TGCGCCAGCAGCCCGCAGAGGTCTGGGGCCAACGTCCTGACTTTC.

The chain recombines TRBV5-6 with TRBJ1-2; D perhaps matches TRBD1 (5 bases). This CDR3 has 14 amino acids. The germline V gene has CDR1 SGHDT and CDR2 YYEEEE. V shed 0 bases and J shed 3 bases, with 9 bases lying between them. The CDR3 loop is CASSLEGPDYGYTF. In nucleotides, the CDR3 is TGTGCCAGCAGCTTGGAGGGGCCTGACTATGGCTACACCTTC.

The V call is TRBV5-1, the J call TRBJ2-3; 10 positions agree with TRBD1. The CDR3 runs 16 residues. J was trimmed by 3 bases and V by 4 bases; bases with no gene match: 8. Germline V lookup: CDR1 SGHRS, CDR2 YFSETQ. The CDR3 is CASSLSTGGITDTQYF. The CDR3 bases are TGCGCCAGCAGCCTATCGACAGGGGGCATAACAGATACGCAGTATTTT. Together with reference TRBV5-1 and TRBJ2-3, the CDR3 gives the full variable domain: KAGVTQTPRYLIKTRGQQVTLSCSPISGHRSVSWYQQTPGQGLQFLFEYFSETQRNKGNFPGRFSGRQFSNSRSEMNVSTLELGDSALYLCASSLSTGGITDTQYFGPGTRLTVL.

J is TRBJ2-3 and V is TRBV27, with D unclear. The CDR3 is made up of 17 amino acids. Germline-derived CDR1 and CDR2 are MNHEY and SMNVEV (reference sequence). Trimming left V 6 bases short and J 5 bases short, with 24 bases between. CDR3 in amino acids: CASSGYYSPQGRDTQYF. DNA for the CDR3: TGTGCCAGCAGCGGATACTACTCCCCCCAAGGTCGAGATACGCAGTATTTT.

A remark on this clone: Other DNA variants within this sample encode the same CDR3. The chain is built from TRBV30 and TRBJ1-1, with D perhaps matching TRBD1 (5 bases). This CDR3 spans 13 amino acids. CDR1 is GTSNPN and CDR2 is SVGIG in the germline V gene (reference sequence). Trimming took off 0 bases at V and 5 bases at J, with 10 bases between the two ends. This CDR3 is CAWSVRGGTEAFF. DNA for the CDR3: TGTGCCTGGAGTGTTAGGGGTGGGACTGAAGCTTTCTTT. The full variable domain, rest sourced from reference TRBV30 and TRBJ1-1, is SQTIHQWPATLVQPVGSPLSLECTVEGTSNPNLYWYRQAAGRGLQLLFYSVGIGQISSEVPQNLSASRPQDRQFILSSKKLLLSDSGFYLCAWSVRGGTEAFFGQGTRLTVV.

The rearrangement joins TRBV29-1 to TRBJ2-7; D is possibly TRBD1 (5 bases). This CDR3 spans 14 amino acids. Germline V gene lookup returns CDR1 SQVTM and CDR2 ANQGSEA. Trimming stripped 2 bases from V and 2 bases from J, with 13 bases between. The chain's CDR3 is CSVELTEFPYEQYF. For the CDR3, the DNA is TGCAGCGTTGAACTGACAGAATTCCCCTACGAGCAGTACTTC.

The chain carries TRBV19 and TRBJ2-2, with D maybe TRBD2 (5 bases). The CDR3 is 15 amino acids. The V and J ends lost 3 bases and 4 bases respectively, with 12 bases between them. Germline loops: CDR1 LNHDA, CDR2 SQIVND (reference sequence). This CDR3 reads CASSMTTKITGELFF. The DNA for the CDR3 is TGTGCCAGTAGTATGACTACCAAAATCACCGGGGAGCTGTTTTTT.

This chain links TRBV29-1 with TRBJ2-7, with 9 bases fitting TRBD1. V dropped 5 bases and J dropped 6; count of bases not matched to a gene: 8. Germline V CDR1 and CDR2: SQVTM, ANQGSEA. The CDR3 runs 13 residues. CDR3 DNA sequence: TGCAGCGTTACGACAGGGGGGTACGGCGAGCAGTACTTC. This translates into CSVTTGGYGEQYF.

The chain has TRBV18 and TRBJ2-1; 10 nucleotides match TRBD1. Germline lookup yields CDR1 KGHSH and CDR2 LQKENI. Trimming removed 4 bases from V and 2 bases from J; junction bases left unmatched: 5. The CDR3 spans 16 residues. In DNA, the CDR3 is TGTGCCAGCTCACGAGGGACAGGGGCGACCTACAATGAGCAGTTCTTC. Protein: CASSRGTGATYNEQFF.

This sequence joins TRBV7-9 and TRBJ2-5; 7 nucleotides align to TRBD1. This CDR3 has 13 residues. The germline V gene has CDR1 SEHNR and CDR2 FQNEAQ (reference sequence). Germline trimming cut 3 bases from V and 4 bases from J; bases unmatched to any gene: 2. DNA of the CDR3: TGTGCCAGCAGCTTCTACAGGGGAGAGACCCAGTACTTC. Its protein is CASSFYRGETQYF.

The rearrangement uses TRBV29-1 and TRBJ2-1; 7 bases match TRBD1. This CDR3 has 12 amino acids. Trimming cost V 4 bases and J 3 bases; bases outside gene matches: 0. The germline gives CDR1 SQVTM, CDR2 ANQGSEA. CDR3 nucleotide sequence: TGCAGCGTTGGGACAGGCTACAATGAGCAGTTCTTC. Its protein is CSVGTGYNEQFF.

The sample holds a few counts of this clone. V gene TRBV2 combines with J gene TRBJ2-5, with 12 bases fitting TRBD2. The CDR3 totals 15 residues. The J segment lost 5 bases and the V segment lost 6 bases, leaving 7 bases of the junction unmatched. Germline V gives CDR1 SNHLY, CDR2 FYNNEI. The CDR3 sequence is CASSEGLAGGETQYF. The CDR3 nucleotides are TGTGCCAGCAGCGAGGGACTAGCGGGTGGGGAGACCCAGTACTTC.

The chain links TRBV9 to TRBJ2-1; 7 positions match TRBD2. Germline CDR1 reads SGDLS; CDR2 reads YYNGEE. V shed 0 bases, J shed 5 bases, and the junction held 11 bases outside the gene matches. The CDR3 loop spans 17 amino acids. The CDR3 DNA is TGTGCCAGCAGCGTAGAGGACGGGGGGAGCAGTAACAATGAGCAGTTCTTC. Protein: CASSVEDGGSSNNEQFF.